This T cell receptor beta chain was sequenced in a study of T cells in Graves' hyperthyroidism and ophthalmopathy. Study-wide results and caveats: Ophthalmopathy and stable hyperthyroidism were separated by a 13 V-J model.

This clonotype was detected ten times or more. What it binds is unknown. Regions amplified from RNA transcripts were the TCR beta CDR3 regions. During a first-round RT-PCR of the TCR CDR3, the HTBI primer set was used. TCRdb ran MiXCR on the multiplex PCR reads and lists one entry per CDR3 protein. The sample carries 550,000 to 600,000 distinct CDR3 sequences, 13% to 15% recorded once. V was pared by 6 bases and J by 3 bases, with 11 bases between. The CDR3 has 13 amino acids. The chain joins TRBV12-3 or TRBV12-4 to TRBJ1-2, with a possible D match to TRBD1 (6 bases). What was sequenced was blood. This TCR was recovered from a woman aged 18-29 years with Graves' ophthalmopathy. CDR3 sequence: CASRGEGDYGYTF. In DNA, the CDR3 is TGTGCCAGCAGGGGGGAGGGGGACTATGGCTACACCTTC.